These 29 T cell receptor beta chains were sequenced from one sample in a study of identical twins. TCRdb reprocessed the 5' RACE reads with MiXCR, giving one entry per CDR3 protein. The sample includes around 230,000 distinct CDR3 sequences, 6% to 7% seen only once; the top ten take about 14%. The same sample was also used in a study of T cells expressing NK-cell markers.

Sequenced input: CD8+ T cells sorted from blood. These receptors came from a woman aged 18 to 35 in good health.

This clonotype was seen at least ten times. The chain is built from TRBV7-9 and TRBJ2-7, with 10 bases aligning to TRBD2. The trim removed 4 bases at V and 7 bases at J, leaving 10 bases unmatched. There are 15 residues in the CDR3. The germline gives CDR1 SEHNR, CDR2 FQNEAQ (reference sequence). CDR3 protein: CASSYPSGRLGEQYF. The CDR3 DNA reads TGTGCCAGCAGCTACCCTAGCGGGAGACTGGGTGAGCAGTACTTC.

This clonotype was counted a few times. The V gene is TRBV5-6, the J gene TRBJ2-1; 8 bases map to TRBD1. CDR1 is SGHDT and CDR2 is YYEEEE in the germline V gene. V dropped 3 bases and J dropped 4; count of bases not matched to a gene: 9. The CDR3 consists of 16 residues. As DNA, the CDR3 is TGTGCCAGCAGCTCCGCGACAGGGGAGAGGTACAATGAGCAGTTCTTC. This translates into CASSSATGERYNEQFF.

The chain links TRBV3-1 to TRBJ2-1; TRBD1 might be the D (6 bases). Trimming removed 8 bases at V and 9 bases at J, with 29 bases between. In germline, CDR1 is LGHDT, CDR2 YNNKEL (reference sequence). This CDR3 is 17 amino acids long. The CDR3 nucleotides are TGTGCCAGCTCCCAAGAGGTAGCTTGGGGGCCTGGTAGTGAGCAGTTCTTC. Amino acids: CASSQEVAWGPGSEQFF.

This clonotype was picked up many times. The V gene is TRBV27, the J gene TRBJ2-1; 7 positions agree with TRBD2. The junction had 6 bases not matched to a gene; V was cut back by 3 bases and J by 4 bases. CDR1 and CDR2 (germline): MNHEY, SMNVEV (reference sequence). The CDR3 spans 15 residues. CDR3 sequence (DNA): TGTGCCAGCAGTTTGGAGGGAGGGCGGTACAATGAGCAGTTCTTC. As protein: CASSLEGGRYNEQFF.

This clonotype occurred many times. The CDR3 is CASSFTDVSNEQFF. In nucleotides, the CDR3 is TGTGCCAGCAGCTTCACAGACGTAAGCAATGAGCAGTTCTTC. This rearrangement joins TRBV7-9 to TRBJ2-1; D is unclear. V was clipped by 3 bases and J by 6 bases, with 12 bases between them. CDR1 and CDR2 (germline): SEHNR, FQNEAQ (reference sequence). The CDR3 loop spans 14 amino acids. The whole variable domain, remainder taken from reference TRBV7-9 and TRBJ2-1, is DTGVSQNPRHKITKRGQNVTFRCDPISEHNRLYWYRQTLGQGPEFLTYFQNEAQLEKSRLLSDRFSAERPKGSFSTLEIQRTEQGDSAMYLCASSFTDVSNEQFFGPGTRLTVL.

There are many counts of this clonotype. The chain links TRBV15 to TRBJ2-1; 11 bases align to TRBD1. The CDR3 runs 15 residues. Germline V gene lookup returns CDR1 LNHNV and CDR2 YYDKDF (reference sequence). The junction had 8 bases not matched to a gene; V was cut back by 3 bases and J by 10 bases. This CDR3 reads CATSRPRTGGWEQFF. The DNA for the CDR3 is TGTGCCACCAGCAGGCCAAGGACAGGGGGCTGGGAGCAGTTCTTC. The full variable domain, in which reference TRBV15 and TRBJ2-1 provide the parts outside the CDR3, is DAMVIQNPRYQVTQFGKPVTLSCSQTLNHNVMYWYQQKSSQAPKLLFHYYDKDFNNEADTPDNFQSRRPNTSFCFLDIRSPGLGDTAMYLCATSRPRTGGWEQFFGPGTRLTVL.

Notes on this clonotype: A single base separates this from a much larger clone, so it may be a read error. This chain joins TRBV5-1 and TRBJ2-2, with D uncertain. V lost 5 bases and J 3 bases, leaving 17 bases between the germline ends. This CDR3 is 16 amino acids long. Germline V gene data show CDR1 as SGHRS and CDR2 as YFSETQ. CDR3 protein: CASSLYADTYTGELFF. CDR3 in DNA: TGCGCCAGCAGTCTTTATGCCGACACGTACACCGGGGAGCTGTTTTTT.

This clonotype was seen only a few times. J is TRBJ2-7 and V is TRBV6-1; 8 nucleotides agree with TRBD1. Trimming removed 6 bases from V and 2 bases from J; junction bases left unmatched: 12. The V gene's germline CDR1 is MNHNS and CDR2 SASEGT. The CDR3 length is 16 residues. The CDR3 is CASRAAQGASPYEQYF. In DNA form, the CDR3 reads TGTGCCAGCAGAGCAGCCCAGGGGGCCAGCCCCTACGAGCAGTACTTC.

In DNA form, the CDR3 reads TGTGCTAGTGGCCCTCACTTCCACGACAGGGGGAGCTACAATGAGCAGTTCTTC. Translating gives CASGPHFHDRGSYNEQFF. This chain joins TRBV12-5 and TRBJ2-1; 9 bases map to TRBD1. Germline loops: CDR1 LGHNT, CDR2 FRNRAP. The CDR3 is 18 amino acids. V lost 6 bases to trimming and J lost 3 bases; unmatched junction nucleotides: 15. The full variable domain, in which reference TRBV12-5 and TRBJ2-1 provide the parts outside the CDR3, is DARVTQTPRHKVTEMGQEVTMRCQPILGHNTVFWYRQTMMQGLELLAYFRNRAPLDDSGMPKDRFSAEMPDATLATLKIQPSEPRDSAVYFCASGPHFHDRGSYNEQFFGPGTRLTVL.

This clonotype was found many times. The V gene is TRBV9, the J gene TRBJ2-1; D is ambiguous. Trimming took 4 bases from V and 3 from J, leaving 8 bases between them. Germline CDR1 is SGDLS and CDR2 is YYNGEE. The CDR3 consists of 13 residues. DNA for the CDR3: TGTGCCAGCAGCTCCCCGAGCTACAATGAGCAGTTCTTC. Protein: CASSSPSYNEQFF.

This chain joins TRBV9 and TRBJ2-2; a weak D match, TRBD2 (7 bases). The germline V and J ends were trimmed by 6 bases and 5 bases, with 8 bases remaining between them. Germline assignment: CDR1 SGDLS and CDR2 YYNGEE. The CDR3 totals 12 residues. This CDR3 is CASKGGTGELFF. CDR3 DNA sequence: TGTGCCAGCAAGGGGGGGACCGGGGAGCTGTTTTTT.

The sample holds a few counts of this clonotype. The chain links TRBV6-1 to TRBJ2-1; 12 bases map to TRBD2. In germline, CDR1 is MNHNS, CDR2 SASEGT. With 6 bases clipped from V and 4 bases from J, the junction kept 28 bases outside the gene matches. CDR3 size: 23 residues. CDR3 sequence: CASRKGGNGKERLAGVIYNEQFF. The CDR3 DNA is TGTGCCAGCAGGAAAGGGGGAAATGGGAAAGAACGACTAGCGGGGGTGATTTACAATGAGCAGTTCTTC.

The chain carries TRBV11-3 and TRBJ2-2; tentatively, D is TRBD2 (5 bases). This CDR3 has 13 amino acids. CDR1 is SGHNT, CDR2 YENEEA, per germline. V gave up 5 bases and J gave up 4 bases, with 8 bases separating them. The DNA of the CDR3 is TGTGCCAGCAGCCCCGGGGTCACCGGGGAGCTGTTTTTT. This sequence encodes CASSPGVTGELFF.

The rearrangement links TRBV20-1 to TRBJ2-7, with 7 bases aligning to TRBD1. Germline V lookup: CDR1 DFQATT, CDR2 SNEGSKA (reference sequence). V shed 5 bases and J 3 bases; nucleotides not matched to a gene: 10. The CDR3 loop spans 14 amino acids. CDR3: CSALLRGPDYEQYF. CDR3 bases: TGCAGTGCTCTCCTTAGGGGGCCAGACTACGAGCAGTACTTC.

The table lists this clonotype with many counts. The chain combines TRBV3-1 with TRBJ2-7, with 9 bases identical to TRBD2. With 1 base clipped from V and 3 bases from J, the junction kept 7 bases outside the gene matches. There are 16 residues in the CDR3. Germline V CDR1 and CDR2: LGHDT, YNNKEL (reference sequence). The CDR3 loop is CASSQGLAGTYYEQYF. Written as DNA, the CDR3 is TGTGCCAGCAGCCAAGGGCTAGCGGGAACATACTACGAGCAGTACTTC.

This clonotype was counted only a few times. V gene TRBV9 combines with J gene TRBJ2-3; tentative D call: TRBD1 (5 bases). Trimming took 2 bases from V and 1 from J, leaving 14 bases between them. Germline V lookup: CDR1 SGDLS, CDR2 YYNGEE. The CDR3 runs 16 residues. For the CDR3, the DNA is TGTGCCAGCAGCGTTCCCTGGGGCGGAGGCACAGATACGCAGTATTTT. It yields the protein CASSVPWGGGTDTQYF.

The chain has TRBV2 and TRBJ2-3; 13 nucleotides align to TRBD2. The trim removed 11 bases at V and 0 bases at J, leaving 8 bases unmatched. Germline V gene sequence: CDR1 SNHLY, CDR2 FYNNEI. This CDR3 is built from 16 residues. The CDR3, as DNA: TGTGCCTTCCATCGGACTAGCGGGAGCAGCACAGATACGCAGTATTTT. It specifies CAFHRTSGSSTDTQYF.

Written as DNA, the CDR3 is TGTGCCAGCAGCCCGGGAAATAAAATCCGTGACTATGGCTACACCTTC. Translation: CASSPGNKIRDYGYTF. The rearrangement joins TRBV6-1 to TRBJ1-2; D is ambiguous. V lost 6 bases and J 3 bases, leaving 20 bases between the germline ends. Germline V lookup: CDR1 MNHNS, CDR2 SASEGT. The CDR3 is 16 residues long.

This chain connects TRBV7-8 to TRBJ2-3; D unclear. Trimming stripped 5 bases from V and 6 bases from J, with 12 bases between. The germline CDR1 and CDR2 sequences are SGHVS and FQNEAQ. The CDR3 is 13 residues long. CDR3 region: CASSPPLLDTQYF. In DNA form, the CDR3 reads TGTGCCAGCAGCCCCCCCCTACTGGATACGCAGTATTTT.

Only a few counts were recorded for this clonotype. V and J are TRBV20-1 and TRBJ1-2; D gene uncertain. CDR1 and CDR2 (germline): DFQATT, SNEGSKA (reference sequence). This CDR3 has 13 residues. V lost 6 bases to trimming and J lost 5 bases, with 16 bases between them. The CDR3: CSAEMDVGYGYTF. The CDR3 coding sequence is TGCAGTGCCGAAATGGACGTCGGATATGGCTACACCTTC.

This chain links TRBV28 with TRBJ1-2; D gene ambiguous. CDR1 and CDR2 (germline): MDHEN, SYDVKM. The CDR3 sequence is 13 residues long. The V end lost 5 bases, the J end lost 5 bases, and 12 bases lay between the germline ends. CDR3 in DNA: TGTGCCAGCAGTCCCCCGCTAGGGTATGGCTACACCTTC. Protein product: CASSPPLGYGYTF.

The gene calls are TRBV11-2 and TRBJ1-1; D remains unclear. The CDR3 loop spans 12 amino acids. V lost 4 bases and J 2 bases, leaving 5 bases between the germline ends. Per the germline V gene, CDR1 is SGHAT and CDR2 is FQNNGV. CDR3: CASSSINTEAFF. The CDR3, as DNA: TGTGCCAGCAGCTCTATCAACACTGAAGCTTTCTTT. The complete variable domain, with remaining parts taken from reference TRBV11-2 and TRBJ1-1, reads EAGVAQSPRYKIIEKRQSVAFWCNPISGHATLYWYQQILGQGPKLLIQFQNNGVVDDSQLPKDRFSAERLKGVDSTLKIQPAKLEDSAVYLCASSSINTEAFFGQGTRLTVV.

This clonotype came up a few times. The chain joins TRBV27 to TRBJ2-1, with D perhaps TRBD2 (6 bases). Trimming removed 5 bases at V and 6 bases at J, with 17 bases between. The germline CDR1 and CDR2 sequences are MNHEY and SMNVEV (reference sequence). CDR3 length equals 15 residues. The CDR3 region has the DNA TGTGCCAGCAGTCTAACACGCGGGACTTTCAATGAGCAGTTCTTC. This gives the protein CASSLTRGTFNEQFF.

This clonotype has a count of ten or more. The rearrangement joins TRBV14 to TRBJ2-2; no definite D call. The germline CDR1 and CDR2 sequences are SGHDN and FVKESK. V lost 5 bases and J 8 bases, leaving 6 bases between the germline ends. This CDR3 is 11 amino acids long. CDR3 protein: CASSASGELFF. The CDR3 bases are TGTGCCAGCAGCGCAAGTGGGGAGCTGTTTTTT.

This clonotype appeared many times. This chain connects TRBV12-3 or TRBV12-4 to TRBJ2-7; tentatively, D is TRBD1 or TRBD2 (6 bases each). The CDR3 has 14 residues. The germline V and J ends were trimmed by 1 base and 6 bases, with 13 bases remaining between them. DNA of the CDR3: TGTGCCAGCAGTTTAGGGAGTGGGGGGCTCGAGCAGTACTTC. Protein sequence: CASSLGSGGLEQYF.

This clonotype turned up a few times. The chain is built from TRBV7-3 and TRBJ2-5; 13 bases align to TRBD2. Unmatched junction bases numbered 1, after V lost 2 bases and J lost 4 bases. The CDR3 length is 15 residues. Germline CDR1 and CDR2: SGHTA and FQGTGA. CDR3: CASSLRLAGGETQYF. The CDR3, as DNA: TGTGCCAGCAGCTTACGACTAGCGGGGGGAGAGACCCAGTACTTC.

CDR3 loop: CASSYLGGGYTF. The DNA of the CDR3 is TGTGCCAGCAGTTACCTCGGGGGTGGCTACACCTTC. The gene calls are TRBV6-5 and TRBJ1-2; D might be TRBD1 (5 bases). Deletions cut 2 bases from V and 7 bases from J, with 8 bases between. This CDR3 has 12 residues. Germline values: CDR1 MNHEY, CDR2 SVGAGI.

This clonotype was seen many times. This sequence joins TRBV6-4 and TRBJ2-3; 8 positions agree with TRBD2. Germline CDR1 MRHNA, CDR2 SNTAGT. This CDR3 spans 14 amino acids. With 4 bases clipped from V and 4 bases from J, the junction kept 4 bases outside the gene matches. CDR3 residues: CASSVGSGADTQYF. CDR3 sequence (DNA): TGTGCCAGCAGTGTCGGTAGCGGGGCAGATACGCAGTATTTT.

The chain combines TRBV5-1 with TRBJ2-7; D remains ambiguous. The CDR3 spans 13 residues. V was clipped by 2 bases and J by 4 bases, with 10 bases between them. Germline V gene sequence: CDR1 SGHRS, CDR2 YFSETQ. The CDR3 DNA follows: TGCGCCAGCAGCTTCCCATCCGGTTACGAGCAGTACTTC. As protein: CASSFPSGYEQYF. The full variable domain, completed using reference TRBV5-1 and TRBJ2-7, is KAGVTQTPRYLIKTRGQQVTLSCSPISGHRSVSWYQQTPGQGLQFLFEYFSETQRNKGNFPGRFSGRQFSNSRSEMNVSTLELGDSALYLCASSFPSGYEQYFGPGTRLTVT.